One and the same sample provided the 20 T cell receptor beta chains below, sequenced in a study of T cell responses to AZD1222 COVID-19 vaccine. This table comes from immunoSEQ multiplex PCR, and its TCRdb copy is limited to in-frame clones, with some not included. The table has about 160,000 clones, 91% seen once. The sample was peripheral blood, taken 28 days after the second AZD1222 dose. The receptors were sampled from an adult who received the AZD1222 COVID-19 vaccine.

This rearrangement joins TRBV21-1 to TRBJ1-1; the table's D call, TRBD1, was not checked against the DNA. TRBV21-1 is a recognized pseudogene. This CDR3 is built from 16 residues. The CDR3 here is CASSQQEGQGNTEAFF. The CDR3 nucleotides are TGTGCCAGCAGTCAGCAAGAGGGACAGGGGAACACTGAAGCTTTCTTT.

This chain uses TRBV18 with TRBJ1-1; D not certain. The CDR3 extends over 13 amino acids. Germline loops: CDR1 KGHSH, CDR2 LQKENI. The V gene lost 4 bases and the J gene lost 1 base, with 7 bases spanning the gap. In DNA, the CDR3 is TGTGCCAGCTCACTGAAGGAGAACACTGAAGCTTTCTTT. Translation gives CASSLKENTEAFF. Drawing the rest from reference TRBV18 and TRBJ1-1, the complete variable domain is NAGVMQNPRHLVRRRGQEARLRCSPMKGHSHVYWYRQLPEEGLKFMVYLQKENIIDESGMPKERFSAEFPKEGPSILRIQQVVRGDSAAYFCASSLKENTEAFFGQGTRLTVV.

V and J are TRBV7-8 and TRBJ2-5; D is possibly TRBD2 (5 bases). Germline V gives CDR1 SGHVS, CDR2 FQNEAQ. CDR3 size: 16 residues. V was shortened by 2 bases and J by 2 bases, with 15 bases between the two germline ends. Here the CDR3 reads CASSLQRGFSQETQYF. CDR3 sequence (DNA): TGTGCCAGCAGCTTACAACGGGGTTTTTCTCAAGAGACCCAGTACTTC.

This chain uses TRBV11-2 with TRBJ2-1; D call uncertain. The length of the CDR3 is 17 residues. CDR1 and CDR2 (germline): SGHAT, FQNNGV. V was pared by 4 bases and J by 6 bases, with 22 bases between. The CDR3 region is CASSSTTVRVLGNEQFF. In nucleotides, the CDR3 is TGTGCCAGCAGCTCAACCACGGTTCGAGTATTGGGCAATGAGCAGTTCTTC.

The V call is TRBV5-1, the J call TRBJ1-4; TRBD1 is a possible D gene (5 bases). The CDR3 runs 13 residues. V was shortened by 7 bases and J by 4 bases, with 11 bases between the two germline ends. The germline V gene encodes CDR1 SGHRS and CDR2 YFSETQ. Here the CDR3 reads CASSRDGNEKLFF. In nucleotides, the CDR3 is TGCGCCAGCTCCCGGGACGGTAATGAAAAACTGTTTTTT.

The rearrangement links TRBV30 to TRBJ1-1, with TRBD1 matching over 7 bases. CDR3 length: 13 residues. V gave up 5 bases and J gave up 4 bases; unmatched junction bases: 7. The germline V gene encodes CDR1 GTSNPN and CDR2 SVGIG (reference sequence). The CDR3 DNA reads TGTGCCTGGGGCCCAGGGGGAGGCACTGAAGCTTTCTTT. Amino acids: CAWGPGGGTEAFF.

The CDR3 DNA follows: TGTGCCAGCAGCTTCAACAGAGCGAACACCGGGGAGCTGTTTTTT. This gives the protein CASSFNRANTGELFF. V is TRBV11-3 and J is TRBJ2-2; D is ambiguous. Trimming pared 3 bases from V and 0 bases from J, leaving 8 bases between. The germline gives CDR1 SGHNT, CDR2 YENEEA. The CDR3 extends over 15 amino acids.

This clone was seen once. CDR3 nucleotides: TGTGCCACTTTCAGCTCAGGGGGAGCAACAGATACGCAGTATTTT. This translates into CATFSSGGATDTQYF. The chain has TRBV2 and TRBJ2-3, with 7 nucleotides matching TRBD1. Germline CDR1 is SNHLY and CDR2 is FYNNEI. The CDR3 contains 15 residues. V trimming: 10 bases; J trimming: 3 bases; junction bases outside the gene matches: 13.

This chain joins TRBV7-9 and TRBJ2-4; 9 nucleotides align to TRBD2. V lost 1 base and J lost 10; bases outside the gene matches: 11. The germline gives CDR1 SEHNR, CDR2 FQNEAQ (reference sequence). The CDR3 is 16 residues long. The CDR3, as DNA: TGTGCCAGCAGCTTAGACCTAGCGGGGCTGTCGGGAATTCAGTACTTC. The encoded protein is CASSLDLAGLSGIQYF.

V and J are TRBV4-3 and TRBJ2-7; D tentatively fits TRBD1 or TRBD2 (6 bases each). Germline V CDR1 and CDR2: LGHNA, YSLEER. This CDR3 is built from 17 residues. The V end was cut by 1 base, the J end by 1 base, with 17 bases between. CDR3 loop: CASSQGTTGALSYEQYF. The CDR3 DNA reads as TGCGCCAGCAGCCAAGGAACAACGGGGGCTTTATCCTACGAGCAGTACTTC.

The gene calls are TRBV7-2 and TRBJ1-4; 7 bases map to TRBD1. CDR1 is SGHTA and CDR2 is FQGNSA in the germline V gene. J was trimmed by 6 bases and V by 6 bases; bases with no gene match: 7. The CDR3 covers 14 residues. The CDR3 loop is CASSIYGTDEKLFF. The CDR3 DNA follows: TGTGCCAGCAGTATATACGGGACAGATGAAAAACTGTTTTTT.

This chain uses TRBV10-3 with TRBJ1-5; maybe TRBD1 (5 bases). This CDR3 spans 15 amino acids. V dropped 2 bases and J dropped 6 bases, with 14 bases sitting between them. Germline V gene lookup returns CDR1 ENHRY and CDR2 SYGVKD. The CDR3 region is CAISEQQDMGQPQHF. The CDR3 bases are TGTGCCATCAGTGAGCAGCAGGACATGGGTCAGCCCCAGCATTTT.

This rearrangement joins TRBV6-5 to TRBJ2-3, with 8 bases lining up with TRBD1. V lost 6 bases to trimming and J lost 1 base; unmatched junction nucleotides: 0. Per the germline V gene, CDR1 is MNHEY and CDR2 is SVGAGI. The CDR3 is made up of 13 amino acids. The CDR3: CASRTGGTDTQYF. In DNA form, the CDR3 reads TGTGCCAGCAGGACAGGGGGCACAGATACGCAGTATTTT.

The V and J genes are TRBV11-2 and TRBJ2-3; D unresolved. The germline CDR1 and CDR2 sequences are SGHAT and FQNNGV. V was clipped by 0 bases and J by 2 bases, with 6 bases between them. The CDR3 length is 14 residues. CDR3 loop: CASSLDRVTDTQYF. The CDR3 region has the DNA TGTGCCAGCAGCTTAGATCGGGTCACAGATACGCAGTATTTT.

The chain links TRBV5-6 to TRBJ2-5; D possibly matches TRBD1 or TRBD2 (5 bases each). The CDR3 spans 14 residues. Germline CDR1 reads SGHDT; CDR2 reads YYEEEE. Between the trimmed V and J ends, which lost 3 bases and 2 bases, there was a span of 11 bases. The CDR3 spells CASSSGPNQETQYF. The CDR3 DNA follows: TGTGCCAGCAGCTCGGGACCGAATCAAGAGACCCAGTACTTC.

The CDR3 here is CASSIVGGGLADLNEQFF. For the CDR3, the DNA is TGTGCCAGTAGTATCGTGGGGGGGGGACTAGCGGATCTCAATGAGCAGTTCTTC. The chain carries TRBV19 and TRBJ2-1; 11 bases map to TRBD2. CDR3 size: 18 residues. CDR1 is LNHDA and CDR2 is SQIVND in the germline V gene (reference sequence). V lost 3 bases, J lost 6 bases, and 13 bases stayed unmatched.

This chain uses TRBV6-4 with TRBJ2-4, with 9 bases that match TRBD1. The V and J ends lost 3 bases and 8 bases, in that order; junction bases with no gene match: 8. Germline values: CDR1 MRHNA, CDR2 SNTAGT. The CDR3 has 15 residues. The CDR3 DNA sequence: TGTGCCAGCAGTGAAGAGGGACAGGGCTCACACATTCAGTACTTC. It translates to CASSEEGQGSHIQYF.

The genes are TRBV5-6 and TRBJ1-5, with TRBD1 matching over 7 bases. The CDR3 spans 17 residues. CDR1 and CDR2 from the germline V gene are SGHDT and YYEEEE. The J segment lost 1 base and the V segment lost 1 base, leaving 8 bases of the junction unmatched. CDR3 amino acids: CASSLYGDRWSNQPQHF. As DNA, the CDR3 is TGTGCCAGCAGCTTGTACGGGGACAGATGGAGCAATCAGCCCCAGCATTTT.

In DNA form, the CDR3 reads TGTGCCAGCAGCTCGGGACTAGCGGGGGGGGCAGATACGCAGTATTTT. Translation: CASSSGLAGGADTQYF. This rearrangement joins TRBV5-8 to TRBJ2-3, with 16 bases that match TRBD2. CDR3 length: 16 residues. The V gene's germline CDR1 is SGHTS and CDR2 YDEGEE. The V segment lost 3 bases and the J segment 4 bases; nucleotides outside the gene matches: 2. Full variable domain (outside the CDR3, taken from reference TRBV5-8 and TRBJ2-3): EAGVTQSPTHLIKTRGQQATLRCSPISGHTSVYWYQQALGLGLQFLLWYDEGEERNRGNFPPRFSGRQFPNYSSELNVNALELEDSALYLCASSSGLAGGADTQYFGPGTRLTVL.

V is TRBV6-6 and J is TRBJ2-5; D possibly corresponds to TRBD1 (6 bases). The CDR3 is 13 residues long. Germline lookup yields CDR1 MNHNY and CDR2 SVGAGI (reference sequence). Trimming removed 5 bases from V and 4 bases from J, with 11 bases in between. The CDR3 spells CASSARGGETQYF. CDR3 bases: TGTGCCAGCAGTGCCAGGGGTGGAGAGACCCAGTACTTC.